This TCR beta chain derives from a study of vaccination effects on CD4 cells after COVID-19. The CDR3 runs to 13 residues. V gave up 5 bases and J gave up 5 bases, with 10 bases separating them. Germline-derived CDR1 and CDR2 are MNHEY and SVGAGI. This clone showed up just a few times. The antigen is not known. Culturing for roughly 9 days preceded CD4+ T cell isolation. Either the mRNA-1273 or the BNT162b2 vaccine was given to participants as two doses. Method: immunoSEQ multiplex PCR; TCRdb's copy keeps in-frame clones and lacks some. This table holds about 47,000 clones, roughly three quarters found once.

The sample was CD4+ T cells from PBMCs cultured without peptide, taken after COVID-19 vaccination. This TCR derives from a human donor who received a COVID-19 vaccine. J is TRBJ1-5 and V is TRBV6-5, with D possibly being TRBD1 (5 bases). The CDR3 sequence is CASSPQAHQPQHF. CDR3 bases: TGTGCCAGCAGTCCACAGGCTCATCAGCCCCAGCATTTT.